This note documents a single T cell receptor (beta chain) sequence. Its antigen is not yet known. Qualities for individual bases were not recorded, and no much larger clone is one base off. This sample was taken from a study of blood T cell repertoires in COVID-19 (dated by TCRdb to between 2020 and 2021). About the full investigation: Samples covering the acute and convalescent phases of COVID-19 were provided by collaborators in the United States, Italy and Spain. Sample metadata almost always included a de-identified subject ID, COVID-19 status, age in years and sex. The dataset comprised deeply sampled blood TCRbeta repertoires from subjects exposed to, actively infected with, or recovered from COVID-19. The prospective study material was composed of cDNA or gDNA derived from T cells, B-cell-depleted T cells, or PBMCs. A freely available public database, intended as a resource for researchers studying the immune response to SARS-CoV-2, is where the repertoires were released. Samples were obtained from the ongoing ImmuneRACE study (first 160 participants) and from 1,254 subjects provided by 6 global collaborators. Where available, HLA class I and class II types were obtained from metadata supplied by the sample provider rather than from assay-based typing. What the authors observed across the whole study: The quantity of clinical and demographic metadata differed by source and by participant and was supplied without curation.

The germline V gene yields MRHNA for CDR1 and SNTAGT for CDR2. The CDR3, cysteine through phenylalanine, is 13 amino acids long. The sequence is cut down to CDR3 DNA, 39 bases in frame from base 1. From V the trimming removes 2 bases and from J it removes 4 bases, while the gene matches leave 1 base of the junction unaccounted for. Enrolling through a virtual design, the prospective study's participants ranged in age from roughly 18 to 95 years and lived across around 25 United States geographic areas. To assign participants to cohorts, the prospective study relied on clinical history that participants themselves reported in a screening survey and a study questionnaire. Each participant in the prospective study had whole blood, serum and a nasopharyngeal or oropharyngeal swab collected by mobile phlebotomists. Prospective study participants could optionally give additional blood draws and questionnaires over a roughly two-month period. Prospective study blood samples were shipped either frozen or at room temperature before DNA extraction.

The immunoSEQ Assay, a bias-controlled multiplex PCR, was used to amplify TCRbeta CDR3 regions from genomic DNA. Processing in the source paper ran as follows. Within the assay, amplification of reference gene primers was used to estimate how many nucleated cells each sample contained. To quantify the absolute abundance of each unique TCRbeta CDR3 rearrangement, sequence reads were collapsed and filtered. For each sample, productive Simpson clonality was calculated as the square root of Simpson's diversity index over productive rearrangements. This is the immuneACCESS table as TCRdb keeps it, with only in-frame sequences that have V and J called. A part of the clones is gone; compared with another copy, unresolved V genes explain less than half, and the rest is unexplained. The V and J calls and the clone size are those of that table, but D and trimming were determined from the DNA. Present in this sample are fewer than 300,000 clones, 70% to 90% of which were seen just once. Around 1.2% of the sample lies in the top ten.

This chain joins TRBV6-4 to TRBJ2-5, with 7 bases matching TRBD1. The specimen sequenced was PBMCs or T cells enriched from blood (not recorded which). The clonotype was recovered from a woman aged 40 to 50 with acute COVID-19. The DNA sequence follows: TGTGCCAGCAGTGACAACAGGGGAGAGACCCAGTACTTC. This codes for CASSDNRGETQYF.